One sample yielded the 8 T cell receptor beta chains listed below, sequenced in a study of OX40 agonist ivuxolimab in advanced cancers. Library preparation employed the immunoSEQ multiplex PCR assay. Entries here come from immuneACCESS through TCRdb and include only in-frame sequences with V and J called. Some clones fail to appear in such tables; in the studies checked, an unresolved V gene covers under half of the shortfall, and the cause of the remainder is unknown. The table for this sample lists roughly 36,000 clones; about four fifths of them were counted only once. The ten top clones hold about 2% of the sample. Sequenced here: CD4+ or CD8+ T cells sorted from blood, sampled in a trial of the OX40 agonist ivuxolimab. Receptors originate from an adult with an advanced solid tumor such as melanoma, head and neck, liver or kidney cancer.

The chain carries TRBV5-1 and TRBJ2-1; D perhaps matches TRBD2 (5 bases). The CDR3 loop spans 14 amino acids. The V and J ends lost 0 bases and 7 bases respectively, with 11 bases between them. In germline, CDR1 is SGHRS, CDR2 YFSETQ. The CDR3 DNA reads TGCGCCAGCAGCTTGGGAACTAGTAATAATGAGCAGTTCTTC. Its translation is CASSLGTSNNEQFF.

The gene calls are TRBV21-1 and TRBJ1-6; TRBD1, the D gene given by the table, was not confirmed from the DNA. TRBV21-1 is reported as a pseudogene. CDR3 length equals 19 residues. This CDR3 reads CANVSPGQGALPYNSPLHF. CDR3 nucleotides: TGTGCCAACGTTTCTCCGGGACAGGGGGCTCTGCCCTATAATTCACCCCTCCACTTT.

This rearrangement joins TRBV14 to TRBJ1-3, with TRBD1 matching 7 bases. The ends lost 3 bases at V and 0 bases at J; junction bases unmatched: 5. The CDR3 spans 16 residues. Germline assignment: CDR1 SGHDN and CDR2 FVKESK. CDR3 nucleotide sequence: TGTGCCAGCAGCCAGGGGACAGCCGCCTCTGGAAACACCATATATTTT. It encodes CASSQGTAASGNTIYF.

The chain carries TRBV10-3 and TRBJ1-5; D call uncertain. The CDR3 sequence is 16 residues long. V was pared by 2 bases and J by 2 bases, with 13 bases between. CDR1 ENHRY and CDR2 SYGVKD come from the germline V gene. The CDR3 sequence: CAISEVAGGGNQPQHF. Here the CDR3 DNA reads TGTGCCATCAGTGAGGTGGCGGGCGGAGGCAATCAGCCCCAGCATTTT.

V usage is TRBV28 and J usage is TRBJ1-1; 8 positions agree with TRBD1. Germline lookup yields CDR1 MDHEN and CDR2 SYDVKM. CDR3 length: 16 amino acids. V trimming: 5 bases; J trimming: 5 bases; junction bases outside the gene matches: 13. CDR3 coding DNA: TGTGCCAGCAGTCCTACTCCCGGACAGGGAAATACTGAAGCTTTCTTT. Protein product: CASSPTPGQGNTEAFF. The variable domain in full, with the rest retrieved from reference TRBV28 and TRBJ1-1, is DVKVTQSSRYLVKRTGEKVFLECVQDMDHENMFWYRQDPGLGLRLIYFSYDVKMKEKGDIPEGYSVSREKKERFSLILESASTNQTSMYLCASSPTPGQGNTEAFFGQGTRLTVV.

There are a few counts of this clone. The J gene is TRBJ1-6, the V gene TRBV18; D unresolved. Per germline, CDR1 KGHSH and CDR2 LQKENI. V shed 6 bases and J shed 6 bases, with 9 bases lying between them. The length of the CDR3 is 13 residues. As DNA, the CDR3 is TGTGCCAGCTCGGACTTGCCTAATTCACCCCTCCACTTT. As protein: CASSDLPNSPLHF.

This chain joins TRBV6-1 and TRBJ2-3; D is possibly TRBD2 (5 bases). Per germline, CDR1 MNHNS and CDR2 SASEGT. The CDR3 runs 15 residues. V was cut by 7 bases and J by 5 bases, with 19 bases left in between. CDR3 in DNA: TGTGCCAGCAACGACCGAACTATTGGGAGAGATACGCAGTATTTT. It translates to CASNDRTIGRDTQYF.

The gene calls are TRBV28 and TRBJ2-2, with D possibly being TRBD2 (6 bases). The V end lost 4 bases, the J end lost 5 bases, and 11 bases lay between the germline ends. CDR1 is MDHEN, CDR2 SYDVKM, per germline. This CDR3 contains 14 residues. This CDR3 is CASSWGELTGELFF. CDR3 sequence (DNA): TGTGCCAGCAGTTGGGGGGAGCTGACCGGGGAGCTGTTTTTT.